The 9 T cell receptor beta chains presented below share a single source sample, sequenced in a study of shared clonotypes between healthy human individuals. Libraries were prepared by immunoSEQ multiplex PCR; TCRdb keeps only in-frame clonotypes and omits some of them. The sample holds over 850,000 clones, around 78% seen once. Sequencing used memory CD4+ T cells from PBMCs. Subset denoted: CD45RA-negative fraction. The receptors here all came from a man aged 18-30 years in good health. Some clones in this sample may be carry-over from other donors' samples.

With regard to this clone: This sequence may be a read error, since a much larger clone differs from it by one base. The chain recombines TRBV28 with TRBJ2-7; no firm D call. The J call may be faulty, since TRBJ2-5 better matches the DNA end. CDR1 and CDR2 from the germline V gene are MDHEN and SYDVKM. The CDR3 spans 11 residues. This CDR3 is CASSFGETQYF. The CDR3 DNA sequence: TGTGCCAGCAGTTTCGGTGAGACCCAGTACTTC.

This clone was detected ten times or more. This CDR3 reads CASSPAGKTQYF. The CDR3 nucleotides are TGTGCCAGCAGCCCGGCGGGAAAGACCCAGTACTTC. The J gene is TRBJ2-5, the V gene TRBV5-6; D perhaps matches TRBD2 (6 bases). In germline, CDR1 is SGHDT, CDR2 YYEEEE. This CDR3 is 12 amino acids long. Between the trimmed V and J ends, which lost 4 bases and 6 bases, there was a span of 10 bases.

The chain is built from TRBV6-5 and TRBJ1-4; D is possibly TRBD1 (5 bases). V was shortened by 7 bases and J by 4 bases, with 13 bases between the two germline ends. Per the germline V gene, CDR1 is MNHEY and CDR2 is SVGAGI. The CDR3 contains 14 residues. In nucleotides, the CDR3 is TGTGCCAGCATGCGGGGCAGTGGTAATGAAAAACTGTTTTTT. Its translation is CASMRGSGNEKLFF.

The rearrangement joins TRBV25-1 to TRBJ2-5; tentatively, D is TRBD2 (6 bases). CDR3 size: 15 residues. The V end lost 3 bases, the J end lost 4 bases, and 15 bases lay between the germline ends. Germline loops: CDR1 MGHDK, CDR2 SYGVNS. CDR3 loop: CASSDFRSSVETQYF. CDR3 nucleotide sequence: TGTGCCAGCAGTGATTTCAGGTCTAGCGTAGAGACCCAGTACTTC.

Note on this clone: This sample also contains other DNA sequences that code for the same CDR3. The chain is built from TRBV18 and TRBJ1-5, with no clear D. The CDR3 spans 14 residues. Germline V gives CDR1 KGHSH, CDR2 LQKENI. With 3 bases removed from V and 3 bases from J, the gap between germline ends came to 9 bases. The chain's CDR3 is CASSPGGLNQPQHF. The CDR3 nucleotides read TGTGCCAGCTCACCGGGCGGACTCAATCAGCCCCAGCATTTT.

A remark on this clone: The junction and the germline gene differ at one end; a read error may be behind it. This chain joins TRBV6-7 and TRBJ2-7, with D unclear. Being an ORF, TRBV6-7 has a function that is uncertain. The CDR3 consists of 9 residues. CDR3 sequence: CASSYRAPF. The CDR3 DNA is TGTGCCAGCAGTTACCGGGCCCCTTTC.

V gene TRBV29-1 combines with J gene TRBJ1-2; tentatively, D is TRBD1 (5 bases). There are 14 residues in the CDR3. The V and J ends lost 8 bases and 0 bases respectively, with 16 bases between them. The V gene's germline CDR1 is SQVTM and CDR2 ANQGSEA. The chain's CDR3 is CSSWVSGANYGYTF. CDR3 coding DNA: TGCAGCTCCTGGGTTTCGGGGGCTAACTATGGCTACACCTTC.

This chain joins TRBV2 and TRBJ2-1, with 8 positions matching TRBD2. In germline, CDR1 is SNHLY, CDR2 FYNNEI. The CDR3 is 15 amino acids. J lost 0 bases, V lost 8 bases, and 6 bases had no gene match. The CDR3 spells CASLSGVSSYNEQFF. CDR3 sequence (DNA): TGTGCCAGCCTTAGCGGGGTGAGCTCCTACAATGAGCAGTTCTTC.

V and J are TRBV28 and TRBJ1-4; weak D call: TRBD1 (6 bases). CDR1 and CDR2 from the germline V gene are MDHEN and SYDVKM. The length of the CDR3 is 16 residues. V was pared by 4 bases and J by 7 bases, with 19 bases between. The CDR3 loop is CASSSPSPGAFEKLFF. DNA of the CDR3: TGTGCCAGCAGTTCCCCCTCCCCAGGGGCCTTTGAAAAACTGTTTTTT.